A single sample gave rise to the 2 T cell receptor beta chains below, sequenced in a study of control samples from healthy donors and cancer patients. Sequencing was performed with immunoSEQ multiplex PCR; in TCRdb, only in-frame clones are kept and a portion is missing. The sample yields about 75,000 clones, about 93% seen once. The sequenced sample consisted of blood. These TCRs come from a woman aged 40 to 50 in good health.

The chain recombines TRBV4-2 with TRBJ2-3; no clear D. CDR3 length: 12 amino acids. The V gene's germline CDR1 is LGHNA and CDR2 YNFKEQ. Trimming cost V 0 bases and J 7 bases, with 5 bases left between them. The CDR3 nucleotides are TGTGCCAGCAGCCAAGATCTGAATACGCAGTATTTT. As protein: CASSQDLNTQYF.

V is TRBV29-1 and J is TRBJ1-4; 8 nucleotides align to TRBD1. Germline V gene sequence: CDR1 SQVTM, CDR2 ANQGSEA. The CDR3 sequence is 13 residues long. V lost 6 bases, J lost 8 bases, and 8 bases stayed unmatched. The CDR3 loop reads CSVTGTGIEKLFF. The CDR3 bases are TGCAGCGTGACCGGGACAGGCATCGAAAAACTGTTTTTT.